This TCR beta chain originates from a study of cytomegalovirus exposure and HLA in healthy donors. Study outcomes and limitations: Through in vitro validation, a few CMV-associated chains were shown to be specific for CMV antigens. Altogether, 160 or so TCR beta chains were recorded as cytomegalovirus-associated.

The V end was cut by 8 bases, the J end by 4 bases, with 20 bases between. The CDR3 runs to 15 residues. Per germline, CDR1 SEHNR and CDR2 FQNEAQ (reference sequence). While the first cohort had several hundred subjects, the donors belonged to the separate validation cohort of over a hundred subjects. Repertoires were generated with immunoSEQ multiplex PCR, while TCRdb's copy carries only in-frame clones and drops some. The table has 190,000 or so clones, approximately 83% seen once. Note on this clone: The antigen remains undetermined.

The rearrangement uses TRBV7-9 and TRBJ1-2; maybe TRBD1 (5 bases). The sequenced sample consisted of PBMCs. This TCR derives from a woman aged 18 to 35 in good health and CMV-seropositive. The DNA of the CDR3 is TGTGCCAGCGGATCTGACCCCTCTAGGGGCTATGGCTACACCTTC. Translated, it gives CASGSDPSRGYGYTF.